This TCR beta chain was documented in a study of T cell clones after liver transplantation. Study-wide context: A pre-transplant mixed lymphocyte reaction with TCRbeta sequencing defined graft-donor-reactive clones followed in post-transplant blood.

This CDR3 is 15 amino acids long. The V segment lost 6 bases and the J segment 2 bases; nucleotides outside the gene matches: 7. The germline V gene has CDR1 MRHNA and CDR2 SNTAGT. Data came from immunoSEQ multiplex PCR; TCRdb stores just in-frame clones and leaves some out. The sample lists 20,000 to 25,000 clones; nearly 80% were seen once. The genes are TRBV6-4 and TRBJ1-2; 9 nucleotides match TRBD1. The clonotype comes from a human patient who received a liver transplant. A subset of T cells may come from the graft donor. Sequencing used CD8+ T cells from blood, obtained 54 months after liver transplant. The CDR3 sequence is CASRFGQGTNYGYTF. CDR3 coding DNA: TGTGCCAGCAGGTTTGGACAGGGGACGAACTATGGCTACACCTTC.